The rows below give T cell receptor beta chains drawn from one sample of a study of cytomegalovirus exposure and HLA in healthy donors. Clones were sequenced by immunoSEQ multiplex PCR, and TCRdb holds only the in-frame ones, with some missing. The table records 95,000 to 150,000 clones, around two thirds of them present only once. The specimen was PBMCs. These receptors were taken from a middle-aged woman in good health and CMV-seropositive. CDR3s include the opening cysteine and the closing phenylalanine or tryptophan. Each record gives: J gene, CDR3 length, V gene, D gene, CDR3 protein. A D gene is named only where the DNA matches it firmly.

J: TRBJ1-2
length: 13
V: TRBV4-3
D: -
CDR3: CASSFTGNYGYTF

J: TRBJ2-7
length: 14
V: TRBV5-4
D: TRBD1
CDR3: CASSGTGSSYEQYF

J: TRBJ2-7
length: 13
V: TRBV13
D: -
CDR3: CASSWGGDTEQYF

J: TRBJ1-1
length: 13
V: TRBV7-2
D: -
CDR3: CASSPGGGTEAFF

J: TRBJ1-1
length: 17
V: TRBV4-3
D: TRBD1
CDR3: CASSRGRGGEWNTEAFF

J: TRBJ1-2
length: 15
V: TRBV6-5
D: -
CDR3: CASSYVGTPLPGYTF

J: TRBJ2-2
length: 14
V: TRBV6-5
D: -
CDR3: CASSARDDTGELFF

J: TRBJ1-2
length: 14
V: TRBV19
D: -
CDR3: CASSFNRYSHGYTF

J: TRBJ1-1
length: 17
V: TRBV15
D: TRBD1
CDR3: CATSRPEDRGLHTEAFF

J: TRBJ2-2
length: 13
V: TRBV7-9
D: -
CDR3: CASSLSGTGELFF

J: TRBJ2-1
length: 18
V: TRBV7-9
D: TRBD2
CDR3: CASSLPFRLAGPYNEQFF

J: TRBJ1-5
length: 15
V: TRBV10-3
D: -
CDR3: CAISEGGAGYQPQHF

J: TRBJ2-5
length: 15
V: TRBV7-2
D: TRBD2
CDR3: CASSPTSGVQETQYF

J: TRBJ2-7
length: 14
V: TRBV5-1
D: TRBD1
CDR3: CASSTTGERYEQYF

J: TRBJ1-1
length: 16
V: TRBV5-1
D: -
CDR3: CASSEGVMTVNTEAFF

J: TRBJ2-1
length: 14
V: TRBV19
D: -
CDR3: CASTWGTSSDEQFF

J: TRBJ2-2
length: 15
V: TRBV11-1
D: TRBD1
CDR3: CASRATGVWPGELFF

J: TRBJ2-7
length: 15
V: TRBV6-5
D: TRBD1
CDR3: CASSVTGGARDEQYF

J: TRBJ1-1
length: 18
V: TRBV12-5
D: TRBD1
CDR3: CASGFLLRDREEDTEAFF

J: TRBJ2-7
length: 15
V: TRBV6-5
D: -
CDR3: CASRPSGTSSYERYF

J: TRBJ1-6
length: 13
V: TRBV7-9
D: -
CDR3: CASSLGLGSPLHF

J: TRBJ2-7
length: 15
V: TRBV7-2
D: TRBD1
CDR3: CASSRDRTGDYEQYF

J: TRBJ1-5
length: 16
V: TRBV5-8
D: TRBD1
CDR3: CAGSQGTVESNQPQHF

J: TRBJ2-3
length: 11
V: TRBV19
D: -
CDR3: CASSISSAQYF

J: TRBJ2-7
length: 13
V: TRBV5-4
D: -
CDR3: CASSSKTRDEQYF

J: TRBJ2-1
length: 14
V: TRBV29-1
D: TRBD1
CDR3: CSVEHRDRADEQFF

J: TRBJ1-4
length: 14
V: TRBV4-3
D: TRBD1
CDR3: CASSLLDRREKLFF

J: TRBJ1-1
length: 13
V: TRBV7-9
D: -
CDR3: CASSFSGYTEAFF

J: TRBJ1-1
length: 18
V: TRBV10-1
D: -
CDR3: CASSESPSRRRLNTEAFF

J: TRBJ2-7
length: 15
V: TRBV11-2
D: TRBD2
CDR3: CASSRTGLGRGEQYF

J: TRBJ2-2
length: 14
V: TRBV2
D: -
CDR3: CASSEELSSGELFF

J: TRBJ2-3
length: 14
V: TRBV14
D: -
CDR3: CASSQRWGTDTQYF

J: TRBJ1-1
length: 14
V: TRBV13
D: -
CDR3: CASSSRSARVWAFF

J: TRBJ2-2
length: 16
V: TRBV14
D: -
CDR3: CASSPTGRAYTGELFF

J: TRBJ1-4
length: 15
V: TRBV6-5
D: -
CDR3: CASSYSQGTNEKLFF

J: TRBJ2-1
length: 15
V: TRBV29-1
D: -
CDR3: CSALNGESSYNEQFF

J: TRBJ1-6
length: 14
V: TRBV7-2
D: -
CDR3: CASSLGVGSSPLHF

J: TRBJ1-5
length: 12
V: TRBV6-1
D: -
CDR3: CASTQGNQPQHF

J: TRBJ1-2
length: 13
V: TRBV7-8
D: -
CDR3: CASSPLGRDGYTF

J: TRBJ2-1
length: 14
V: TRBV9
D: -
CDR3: CASSVVGGRWEQFF

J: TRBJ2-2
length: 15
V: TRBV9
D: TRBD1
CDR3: CASSVRTGGSGELFF

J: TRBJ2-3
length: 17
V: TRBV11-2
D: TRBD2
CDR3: CASSLDPRSGGGDTQYF

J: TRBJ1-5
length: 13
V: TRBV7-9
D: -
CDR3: CASSLEGDQPQHF

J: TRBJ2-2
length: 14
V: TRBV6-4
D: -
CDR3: CASSTGHKTGELFF

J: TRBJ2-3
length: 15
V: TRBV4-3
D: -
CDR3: CASSYQGFRTDTQYF

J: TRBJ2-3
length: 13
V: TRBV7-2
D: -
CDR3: CASSPLEGDTQYF